Given below is one T cell receptor (beta chain) in context. Its specificity is unknown. This sample is drawn from a study of shared clonotypes between healthy human individuals. The data were produced by immunoSEQ multiplex PCR, yet TCRdb's version contains in-frame clones alone and is incomplete. The table includes 1,500,000 or so clones, roughly 95% detected once. Germline trimming cut 6 bases from V and 6 bases from J; bases unmatched to any gene: 9. CDR1 and CDR2 from the germline V gene are ENHRY and SYGVKD. CDR3 size: 16 residues. Points from the study as a whole: The researchers took only blood, and tissue repertoires probably look different.

Adult Caucasians living in Nashville, Tennessee made up all of the donors. This chain uses TRBV10-3 with TRBJ2-3; 13 bases agree with TRBD2. This sequence originates from a man aged 30 to 39 in good health. The sample taken for sequencing was naive CD4+ T cells sorted from blood. Subset noted: CD45RA+ positively selected. CDR3 protein: CAIRRGLAGVGDTQYF. The CDR3 DNA follows: TGTGCCATCAGGCGCGGACTAGCGGGAGTAGGGGATACGCAGTATTTT.